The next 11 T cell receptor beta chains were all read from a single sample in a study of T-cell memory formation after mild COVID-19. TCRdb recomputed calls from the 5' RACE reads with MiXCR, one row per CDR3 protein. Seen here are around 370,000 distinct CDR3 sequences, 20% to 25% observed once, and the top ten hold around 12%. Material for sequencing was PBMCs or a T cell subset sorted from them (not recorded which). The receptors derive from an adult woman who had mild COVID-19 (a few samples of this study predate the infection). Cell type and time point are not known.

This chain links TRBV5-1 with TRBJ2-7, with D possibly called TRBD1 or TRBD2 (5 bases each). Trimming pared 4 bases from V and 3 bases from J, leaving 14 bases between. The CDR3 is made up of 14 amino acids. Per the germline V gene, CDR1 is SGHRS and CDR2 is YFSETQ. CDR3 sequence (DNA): TGCGCCAGCAGCCTTCCGGGACGAGACTACGAGCAGTACTTC. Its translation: CASSLPGRDYEQYF.

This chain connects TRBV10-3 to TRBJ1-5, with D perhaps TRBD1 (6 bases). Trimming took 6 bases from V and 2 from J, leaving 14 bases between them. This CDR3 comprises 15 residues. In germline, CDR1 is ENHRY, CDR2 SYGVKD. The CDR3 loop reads CAIRSQGSGNQPQHF. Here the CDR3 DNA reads TGTGCCATCAGATCACAGGGATCCGGCAATCAGCCCCAGCATTTT.

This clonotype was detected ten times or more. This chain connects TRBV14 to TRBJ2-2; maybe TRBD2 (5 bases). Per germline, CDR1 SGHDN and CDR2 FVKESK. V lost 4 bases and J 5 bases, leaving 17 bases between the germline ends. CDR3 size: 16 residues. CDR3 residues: CASSPDLGGWTGELFF. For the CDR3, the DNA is TGTGCCAGCAGCCCAGATTTAGGAGGTTGGACCGGGGAGCTGTTTTTT.

The CDR3 spells CASGVSGEKLFF. The DNA of the CDR3 is TGTGCCAGCGGGGTTTCCGGCGAAAAACTGTTTTTT. The chain uses TRBV6-2 or TRBV6-3 and TRBJ1-4; D not resolved. Looked up from germline, CDR1 is MNHEY and CDR2 is SVGEGT. The CDR3 contains 12 residues. V was shortened by 8 bases and J by 8 bases, with 12 bases between the two germline ends.

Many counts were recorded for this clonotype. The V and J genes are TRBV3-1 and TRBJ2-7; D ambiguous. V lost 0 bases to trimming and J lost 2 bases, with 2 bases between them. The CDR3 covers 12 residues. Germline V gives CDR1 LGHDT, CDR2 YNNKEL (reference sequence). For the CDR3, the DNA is TGTGCCAGCAGCCAAGACCCCTACGAGCAGTACTTC. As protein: CASSQDPYEQYF.

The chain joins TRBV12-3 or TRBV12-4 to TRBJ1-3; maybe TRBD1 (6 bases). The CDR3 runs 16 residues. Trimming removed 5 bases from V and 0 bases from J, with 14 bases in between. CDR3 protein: CASSPRQGLSGNTIYF. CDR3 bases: TGTGCCAGCAGTCCCAGGCAGGGGCTCTCTGGAAACACCATATATTTT.

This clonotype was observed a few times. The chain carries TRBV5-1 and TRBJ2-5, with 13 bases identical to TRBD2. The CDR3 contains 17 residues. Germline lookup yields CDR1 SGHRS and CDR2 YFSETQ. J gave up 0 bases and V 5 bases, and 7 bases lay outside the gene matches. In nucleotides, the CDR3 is TGCGCCAGCAGTTTCGGACTAGCGGGAGTGTACCAAGAGACCCAGTACTTC. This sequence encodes CASSFGLAGVYQETQYF.

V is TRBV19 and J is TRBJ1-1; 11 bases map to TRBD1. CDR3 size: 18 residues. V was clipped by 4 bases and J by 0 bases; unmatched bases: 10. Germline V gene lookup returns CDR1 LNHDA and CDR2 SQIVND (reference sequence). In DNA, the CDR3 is TGTGCCAGTAGTACCAAGGACAGGGGGCGAGGGATGAACACTGAAGCTTTCTTT. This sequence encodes CASSTKDRGRGMNTEAFF.

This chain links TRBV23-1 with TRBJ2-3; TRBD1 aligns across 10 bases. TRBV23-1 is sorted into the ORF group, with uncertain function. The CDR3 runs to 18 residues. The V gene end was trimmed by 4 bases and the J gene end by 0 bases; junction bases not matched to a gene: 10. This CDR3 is CASSPEVGQGESTDTQYF. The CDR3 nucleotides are TGCGCCAGCAGTCCCGAAGTCGGACAGGGGGAGAGCACAGATACGCAGTATTTT.

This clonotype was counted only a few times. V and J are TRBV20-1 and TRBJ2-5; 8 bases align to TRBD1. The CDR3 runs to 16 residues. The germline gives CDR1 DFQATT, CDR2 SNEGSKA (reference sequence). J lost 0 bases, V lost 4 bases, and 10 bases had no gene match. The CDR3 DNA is TGCAGTGCTACCCTATACGGGACAGGTGACCAAGAGACCCAGTACTTC. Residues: CSATLYGTGDQETQYF.

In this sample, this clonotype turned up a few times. CDR3 region: CASSLPRGQGWKTQYF. The DNA of the CDR3 is TGTGCCAGCAGCTTACCCAGAGGACAGGGGTGGAAGACCCAGTACTTC. The V gene is TRBV11-2, the J gene TRBJ2-5; TRBD1 aligns across 9 bases. The CDR3 runs 16 residues. Germline CDR1 SGHAT, CDR2 FQNNGV. The junction had 10 bases not matched to a gene; V was cut back by 2 bases and J by 6 bases.